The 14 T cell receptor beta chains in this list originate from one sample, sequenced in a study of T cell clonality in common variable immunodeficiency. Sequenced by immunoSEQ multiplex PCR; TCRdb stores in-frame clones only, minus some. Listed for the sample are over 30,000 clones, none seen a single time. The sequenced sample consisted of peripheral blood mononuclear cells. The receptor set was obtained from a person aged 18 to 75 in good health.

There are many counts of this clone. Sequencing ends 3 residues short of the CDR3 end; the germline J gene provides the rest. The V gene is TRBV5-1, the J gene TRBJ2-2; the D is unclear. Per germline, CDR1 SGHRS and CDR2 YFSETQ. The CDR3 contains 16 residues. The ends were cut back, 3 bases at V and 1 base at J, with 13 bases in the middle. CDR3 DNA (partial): TGCGCCAGCAGCTCCGTTTACCGACAGAACACCGGGGAG. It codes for CASSSVYRQNTGE. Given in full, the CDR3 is CASSSVYRQNTGELFF.

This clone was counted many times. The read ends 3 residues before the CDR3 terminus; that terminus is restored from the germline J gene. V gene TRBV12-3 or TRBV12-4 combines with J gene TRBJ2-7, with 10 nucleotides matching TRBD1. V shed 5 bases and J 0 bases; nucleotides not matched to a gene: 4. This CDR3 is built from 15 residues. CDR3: CASSLRTGGSYEQYF. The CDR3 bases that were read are TGTGCCAGCAGTCTCCGGACAGGGGGCTCCTACGAG.

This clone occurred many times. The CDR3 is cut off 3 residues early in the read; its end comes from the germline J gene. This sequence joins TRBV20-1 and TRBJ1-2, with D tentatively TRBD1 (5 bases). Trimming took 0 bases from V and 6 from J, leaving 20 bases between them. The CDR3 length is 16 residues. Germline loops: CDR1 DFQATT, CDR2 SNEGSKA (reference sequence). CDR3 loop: CSARDRGGGSIDGYTF. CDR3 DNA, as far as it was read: TGCAGTGCTAGAGATCGAGGTGGGGGGAGTATAGATGGC.

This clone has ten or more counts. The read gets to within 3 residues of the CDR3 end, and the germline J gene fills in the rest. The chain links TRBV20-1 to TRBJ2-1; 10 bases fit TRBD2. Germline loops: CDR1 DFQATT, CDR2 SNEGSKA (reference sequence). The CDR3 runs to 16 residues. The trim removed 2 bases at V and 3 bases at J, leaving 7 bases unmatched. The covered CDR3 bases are TGCAGTGCTAGATCTTCAGCGGGAGGGTACTACAATGAG. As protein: CSARSSAGGYYNE. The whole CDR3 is CSARSSAGGYYNEQFF.

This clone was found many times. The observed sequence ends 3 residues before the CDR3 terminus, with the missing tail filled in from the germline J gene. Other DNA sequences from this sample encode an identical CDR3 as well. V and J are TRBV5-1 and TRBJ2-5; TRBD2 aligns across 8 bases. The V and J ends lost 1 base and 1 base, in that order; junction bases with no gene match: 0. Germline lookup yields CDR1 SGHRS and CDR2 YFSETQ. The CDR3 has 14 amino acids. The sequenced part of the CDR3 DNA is TGCGCCAGCAGCTTGACTAGCGGCCAAGAGACC. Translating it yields CASSLTSGQET. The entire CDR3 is CASSLTSGQETQYF.

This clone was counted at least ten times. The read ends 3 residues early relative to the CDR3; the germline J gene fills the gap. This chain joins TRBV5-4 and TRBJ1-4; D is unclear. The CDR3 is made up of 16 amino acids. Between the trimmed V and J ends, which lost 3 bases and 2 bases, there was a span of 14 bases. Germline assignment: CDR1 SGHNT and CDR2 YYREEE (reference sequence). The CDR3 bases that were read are TGTGCCAGCAGCTCAGGCGGGGTTGGGACTAATGAAAAA. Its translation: CASSSGGVGTNEK. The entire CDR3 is CASSSGGVGTNEKLFF.

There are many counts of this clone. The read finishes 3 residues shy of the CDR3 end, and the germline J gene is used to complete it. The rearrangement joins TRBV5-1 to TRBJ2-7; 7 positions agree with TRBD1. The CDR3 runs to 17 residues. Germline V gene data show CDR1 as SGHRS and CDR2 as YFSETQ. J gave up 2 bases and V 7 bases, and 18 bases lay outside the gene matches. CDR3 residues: CASGPSTGPSSPYEQYF. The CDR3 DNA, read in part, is TGCGCCAGCGGACCTTCGACAGGGCCCTCTTCCCCCTACGAG.

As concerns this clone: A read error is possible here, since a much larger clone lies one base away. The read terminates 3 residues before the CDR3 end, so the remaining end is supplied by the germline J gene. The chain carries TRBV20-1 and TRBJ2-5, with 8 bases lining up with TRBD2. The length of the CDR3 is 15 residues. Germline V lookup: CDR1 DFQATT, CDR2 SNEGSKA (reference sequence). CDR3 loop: CSARVSAGAADTQYF. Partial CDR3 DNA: TGCAGTGCTAGAGTCTCAGCGGGAGCGGCAGATACC.

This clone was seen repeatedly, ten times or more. This chain's CDR3 is CASSPGTSGGAAYNEQFF. Partial CDR3 DNA: TGTGCCAGCAGCCCCGGGACTAGCGGGGGGGCAGCCTACAATGAG. The V and J genes are TRBV4-2 and TRBJ2-1, with 16 bases that match TRBD2. The read falls 3 residues short of the CDR3 end, and the missing part is taken from the germline J gene. This CDR3 has 18 amino acids. Trimming cost V 4 bases and J 2 bases; bases outside gene matches: 5. CDR1 is LGHNA and CDR2 is YNFKEQ in the germline V gene.

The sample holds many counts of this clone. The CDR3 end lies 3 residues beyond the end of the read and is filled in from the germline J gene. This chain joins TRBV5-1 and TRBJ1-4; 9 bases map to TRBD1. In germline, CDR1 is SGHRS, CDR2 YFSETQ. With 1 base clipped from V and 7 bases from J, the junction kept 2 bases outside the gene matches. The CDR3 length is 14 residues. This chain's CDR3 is CASSLWGQGEKLFF. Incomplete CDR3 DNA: TGCGCCAGCAGCTTGTGGGGACAGGGTGAAAAA.

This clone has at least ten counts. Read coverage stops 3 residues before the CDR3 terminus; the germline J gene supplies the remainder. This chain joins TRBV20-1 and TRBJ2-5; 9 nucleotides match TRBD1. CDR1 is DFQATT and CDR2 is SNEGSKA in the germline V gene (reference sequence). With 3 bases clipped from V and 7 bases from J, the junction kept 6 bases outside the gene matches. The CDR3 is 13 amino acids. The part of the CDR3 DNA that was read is TGCAGTGCTAGTTTGGGACAGGGTCTGACC. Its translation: CSASLGQGLT. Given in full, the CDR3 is CSASLGQGLTQYF.

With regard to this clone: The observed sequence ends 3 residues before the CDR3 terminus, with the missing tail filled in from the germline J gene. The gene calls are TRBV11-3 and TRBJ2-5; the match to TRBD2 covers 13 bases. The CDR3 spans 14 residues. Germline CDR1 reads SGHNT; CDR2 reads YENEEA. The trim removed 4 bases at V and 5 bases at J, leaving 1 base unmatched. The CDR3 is CASSWTSGSETQYF. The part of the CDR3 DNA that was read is TGTGCCAGCAGCTGGACTAGCGGGAGTGAGACC.

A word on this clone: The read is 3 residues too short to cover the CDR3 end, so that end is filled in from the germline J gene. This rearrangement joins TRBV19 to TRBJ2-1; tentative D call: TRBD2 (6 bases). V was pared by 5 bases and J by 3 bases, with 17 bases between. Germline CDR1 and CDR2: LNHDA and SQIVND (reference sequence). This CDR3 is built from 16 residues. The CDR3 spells CASSAGPPQGYNEQFF. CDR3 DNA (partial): TGTGCCAGTAGTGCGGGGCCACCTCAAGGCTACAATGAG.

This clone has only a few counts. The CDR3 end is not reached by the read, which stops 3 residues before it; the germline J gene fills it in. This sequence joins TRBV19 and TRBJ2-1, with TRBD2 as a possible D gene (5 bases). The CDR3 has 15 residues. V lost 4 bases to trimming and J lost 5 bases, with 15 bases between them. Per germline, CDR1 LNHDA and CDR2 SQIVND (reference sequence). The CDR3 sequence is CASSTGLGRDNEQFF. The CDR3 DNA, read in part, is TGTGCCAGTAGTACTGGACTTGGTCGGGACAATGAG.